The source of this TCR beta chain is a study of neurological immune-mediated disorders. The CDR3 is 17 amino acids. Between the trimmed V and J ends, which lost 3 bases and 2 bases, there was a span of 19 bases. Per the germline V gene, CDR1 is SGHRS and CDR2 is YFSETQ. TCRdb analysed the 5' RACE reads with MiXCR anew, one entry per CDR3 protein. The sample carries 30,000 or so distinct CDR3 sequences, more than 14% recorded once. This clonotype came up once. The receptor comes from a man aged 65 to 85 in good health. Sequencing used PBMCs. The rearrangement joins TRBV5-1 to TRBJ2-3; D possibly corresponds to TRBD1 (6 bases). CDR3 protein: CASSSPTGHSPTDTQYF. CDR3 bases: TGCGCCAGCAGCTCGCCTACGGGACACTCCCCCACAGATACGCAGTATTTT.